This passage covers 18 T cell receptor beta chains from one sample sequenced in a study of blood T cell repertoires in COVID-19. TCRdb keeps only in-frame clones here, not all; method: immunoSEQ multiplex PCR. In the table there are around 100,000 clones, less than 85% of which are singletons. What was sequenced was peripheral blood. These receptors were collected from a human donor in a cohort sampled during active COVID-19.

The chain has TRBV5-1 and TRBJ1-2; D is possibly TRBD1 (5 bases). Looked up from germline, CDR1 is SGHRS and CDR2 is YFSETQ. There are 14 residues in the CDR3. Trimming cost V 4 bases and J 2 bases, with 12 bases left between them. CDR3 sequence reads: CASSPGGGNYGYTF. CDR3 bases: TGCGCCAGCAGCCCCGGGGGGGGGAACTATGGCTACACCTTC.

This chain uses TRBV5-5 with TRBJ2-7; TRBD1 agrees at 7 bases. The CDR3 spans 15 residues. Losses at the gene ends were 3 bases for V and 4 bases for J; bases not matched to a gene: 10. Germline assignment: CDR1 SGHKS and CDR2 YYEKEE (reference sequence). The CDR3 DNA sequence: TGTGCCAGCAGCTACTCCCGGACAGGTTCATACGAGCAGTACTTC. This translates into CASSYSRTGSYEQYF. Based on the CDR3 plus reference TRBV5-5 and TRBJ2-7, the full variable domain is DAGVTQSPTHLIKTRGQQVTLRCSPISGHKSVSWYQQVLGQGPQFIFQYYEKEERGRGNFPDRFSARQFPNYSSELNVNALLLGDSALYLCASSYSRTGSYEQYFGPGTRLTVT.

This chain links TRBV24-1 with TRBJ2-1; 9 nucleotides agree with TRBD2. CDR1 and CDR2 from the germline V gene are KGHDR and SFDVKD. V lost 3 bases and J lost 7; bases outside the gene matches: 18. The CDR3 covers 19 residues. As DNA, the CDR3 is TGTGCCACCAGTGATCCCCGCCCAGGGGTAGCGGGGGATGGAAATGAGCAGTTCTTC. It translates to CATSDPRPGVAGDGNEQFF.

The rearrangement uses TRBV10-2 and TRBJ2-2, with D possibly being TRBD1 (5 bases). With 7 bases removed from V and 6 bases from J, the gap between germline ends came to 9 bases. CDR1 is WSHSY, CDR2 SAAADI, per germline. CDR3 size: 12 residues. The DNA for the CDR3 is TGCGCCAGCACAGGGTCGTCCGGGGAGCTGTTTTTT. Protein: CASTGSSGELFF.

DNA for the CDR3: TGTGCCAGCAGCTCCTCGCTGAGCGGGGGTTCCACCGGGGAGCTGTTTTTT. Residues: CASSSSLSGGSTGELFF. V usage is TRBV7-3 and J usage is TRBJ2-2; 8 positions agree with TRBD2. V was clipped by 4 bases and J by 4 bases; unmatched bases: 11. Per the germline V gene, CDR1 is SGHTA and CDR2 is FQGTGA. CDR3 length: 17 amino acids.

The chain is built from TRBV10-3 and TRBJ2-7; D is uncertain. Germline values: CDR1 ENHRY, CDR2 SYGVKD. V lost 3 bases to trimming and J lost 3 bases, with 12 bases between them. The CDR3 length is 14 residues. The CDR3: CAISDSARNYEQYF. In DNA, the CDR3 is TGTGCCATCAGTGATTCTGCCAGAAACTACGAGCAGTACTTC.

This clone was picked up one time. This chain joins TRBV10-3 and TRBJ2-7, with 14 bases aligning to TRBD2. J was trimmed by 3 bases and V by 1 base; bases with no gene match: 2. Germline CDR1 reads ENHRY; CDR2 reads SYGVKD. This CDR3 comprises 16 residues. CDR3 DNA sequence: TGTGCCATCAGTGAGTTTGGGACTAGCGGGGGCTACGAGCAGTACTTC. Translated, it gives CAISEFGTSGGYEQYF.

This clone showed up just once. The V and J genes are TRBV29-1 and TRBJ2-1, with D tentatively TRBD1 (6 bases). Germline V gene lookup returns CDR1 SQVTM and CDR2 ANQGSEA. V lost 4 bases to trimming and J lost 8 bases, with 15 bases between them. The CDR3 loop spans 13 amino acids. The CDR3 region is CSVGGLYGDEQFF. CDR3 nucleotide sequence: TGCAGCGTTGGGGGGCTATATGGAGATGAGCAGTTCTTC.

The rearrangement joins TRBV5-1 to TRBJ1-1; D may be TRBD1 (6 bases). The CDR3 length is 14 residues. Trimming cost V 7 bases and J 0 bases, with 13 bases left between them. Germline CDR1 and CDR2: SGHRS and YFSETQ. The CDR3, as DNA: TGCGCCAGCCTTCCAGGGGCCCTGAACACTGAAGCTTTCTTT. Amino acids: CASLPGALNTEAFF.

The V gene is TRBV4-3, the J gene TRBJ1-2, with D perhaps matching TRBD1 (6 bases). Germline V gene lookup returns CDR1 LGHNA and CDR2 YSLEER. V lost 4 bases and J lost 1, with 13 bases in between. This CDR3 spans 15 amino acids. The CDR3 spells CASSLRGEGNYGYTF. CDR3 bases: TGCGCCAGCAGCCTAAGGGGGGAGGGTAACTATGGCTACACCTTC.

The chain links TRBV27 to TRBJ1-1; maybe TRBD1 (5 bases). Trimming removed 3 bases at V and 1 base at J, with 9 bases between. The germline gives CDR1 MNHEY, CDR2 SMNVEV (reference sequence). This CDR3 contains 14 residues. CDR3: CASSFDRSNTEAFF. The CDR3 region has the DNA TGTGCCAGCAGTTTCGACAGATCGAACACTGAAGCTTTCTTT.

The DNA for the CDR3 is TGTGCCAGCAGCACAGGCGACACTGAAGCTTTCTTT. Encoded protein: CASSTGDTEAFF. The rearrangement joins TRBV7-3 to TRBJ1-1; a weak D match, TRBD1 (5 bases). With 5 bases removed from V and 3 bases from J, the gap between germline ends came to 7 bases. Germline V gene data show CDR1 as SGHTA and CDR2 as FQGTGA. The CDR3 totals 12 residues.

This rearrangement joins TRBV7-8 to TRBJ2-1; 7 bases match TRBD2. This CDR3 spans 19 amino acids. J was trimmed by 7 bases and V by 2 bases; bases with no gene match: 20. Germline V CDR1 and CDR2: SGHVS, FQNEAQ. The CDR3 DNA follows: TGTGCCAGCAGCTTATGGCCCCGGGGTACTCTAGCGGAGAGGAATGAGCAGTTCTTC. The encoded protein is CASSLWPRGTLAERNEQFF.

This clone was observed a single time. The rearrangement links TRBV7-2 to TRBJ2-3; 10 bases are a match to TRBD1. Germline V lookup: CDR1 SGHTA, CDR2 FQGNSA. J gave up 2 bases and V 5 bases, and 4 bases lay outside the gene matches. The CDR3 consists of 15 residues. The CDR3, as DNA: TGTGCCAGCAGCAGGGACAGGGGACCCACAGATACGCAGTATTTT. As protein: CASSRDRGPTDTQYF. The full variable domain, rest sourced from reference TRBV7-2 and TRBJ2-3, is GAGVSQSPSNKVTEKGKDVELRCDPISGHTALYWYRQSLGQGLEFLIYFQGNSAPDKSGLPSDRFSAERTGGSVSTLTIQRTQQEDSAVYLCASSRDRGPTDTQYFGPGTRLTVL.

This clone came up a few times. V and J are TRBV3-1 (or the pseudogene TRBV3-2) and TRBJ1-2, with D maybe TRBD1 (5 bases). Looked up from germline, CDR1 is LGHDT and CDR2 is YNNKEL (reference sequence). The CDR3 consists of 14 residues. Trimming removed 2 bases from V and 5 bases from J, with 12 bases in between. CDR3 in DNA: TGTGCCAGCAGCCAATCACGGGGGGTTTATGGCTACACCTTC. Translation: CASSQSRGVYGYTF.

The CDR3 reads CASSPTTGNEQFF. In nucleotides, the CDR3 is TGTGCCAGCTCACCGACGACAGGGAATGAGCAGTTCTTC. V is TRBV18 and J is TRBJ2-1, with TRBD1 matching over 7 bases. Looked up from germline, CDR1 is KGHSH and CDR2 is LQKENI. V lost 3 bases to trimming and J lost 7 bases; unmatched junction nucleotides: 3. The CDR3 consists of 13 residues.

This clone appeared a few times. The chain is built from TRBV19 and TRBJ1-4; TRBD1 might be the D (5 bases). CDR3 size: 13 residues. In germline, CDR1 is LNHDA, CDR2 SQIVND (reference sequence). The V gene lost 5 bases and the J gene lost 7 bases, with 11 bases spanning the gap. CDR3 coding DNA: TGTGCCAGTAGTGATGGACATTCTGAAAAACTGTTTTTT. Its translation: CASSDGHSEKLFF.

This chain connects TRBV15 to TRBJ2-3; D uncertain. Trimming removed 3 bases from V and 3 bases from J, with 4 bases in between. Germline CDR1 LNHNV, CDR2 YYDKDF (reference sequence). The CDR3 is 12 amino acids. DNA for the CDR3: TGTGCCACCAGCAGGTATACAGATACGCAGTATTTT. Amino acids: CATSRYTDTQYF. Full variable domain (outside the CDR3, taken from reference TRBV15 and TRBJ2-3): DAMVIQNPRYQVTQFGKPVTLSCSQTLNHNVMYWYQQKSSQAPKLLFHYYDKDFNNEADTPDNFQSRRPNTSFCFLDIRSPGLGDTAMYLCATSRYTDTQYFGPGTRLTVL.